This is a list of T cell receptor beta chains from one sample in a study of early T cells in non-severe SARS-CoV-2 infection. TCRdb passed the 5' RACE reads through MiXCR, listing each CDR3 protein once. The table lists about 57,000 distinct CDR3 sequences, roughly a tenth of them singletons. Sequencing was performed on whole blood. The receptor set was obtained from an adult who was a healthcare worker with PCR-confirmed SARS-CoV-2 infection or an uninfected control (not recorded which). CDR3s include the opening cysteine and the closing phenylalanine or tryptophan. A D gene is named only where the DNA matches it firmly. Size is stated for part of the rows, as once, few or many counts, or as a class when the clone is expanded.

d_call: TRBD2; clone_size: many; j_call: TRBJ2-1; v_call: TRBV5-4; cdr3_aa: CASSFGTSYNEQFF; cdr3_nt: TGTGCCAGCAGCTTCGGGACTAGCTACAATGAGCAGTTCTTC
d_call: NA; clone_size: many; j_call: TRBJ1-3; v_call: TRBV20-1; cdr3_aa: CSALGGSSENTIYF; cdr3_nt: TGCAGTGCTCTGGGGGGGAGTTCTGAAAACACCATATATTTT
d_call: NA; clone_size: many; j_call: TRBJ2-1; v_call: TRBV11-2; cdr3_aa: CASSPIQGEGNEQFF; cdr3_nt: TGTGCCAGCAGCCCTATCCAGGGGGAGGGCAATGAGCAGTTCTTC
d_call: NA; clone_size: many; j_call: TRBJ1-3; v_call: TRBV18; cdr3_aa: CASSPVFTGNSGNTIYF; cdr3_nt: TGTGCCAGCTCACCCGTATTTACAGGGAACTCTGGAAACACCATATATTTT
d_call: TRBD2; clone_size: once; j_call: TRBJ2-3; v_call: TRBV6-1; cdr3_aa: CASSETSVSDTQYF; cdr3_nt: TGTGCCAGCAGTGAGACTAGCGTGTCAGATACGCAGTATTTT
d_call: TRBD1; clone_size: many; j_call: TRBJ2-5; v_call: TRBV12-3/TRBV12-4; cdr3_aa: CASSSSDRGVTQYF; cdr3_nt: TGTGCCAGCAGTTCCTCGGACAGGGGGGTGACCCAGTACTTC
d_call: NA; clone_size: few; j_call: TRBJ2-7; v_call: TRBV5-1; cdr3_aa: CASTLLPGAGGEQYF; cdr3_nt: TGCGCCAGCACCCTTTTGCCGGGGGCAGGGGGCGAGCAGTACTTC
d_call: NA; clone_size: many; j_call: TRBJ2-7; v_call: TRBV6-6; cdr3_aa: CASSYLRGAVEQYF; cdr3_nt: TGTGCCAGCAGTTACCTCCGGGGGGCGGTCGAGCAGTACTTC
d_call: TRBD2; clone_size: NA; j_call: TRBJ2-1; v_call: TRBV7-3; cdr3_aa: CASRAAGERNEQFF; cdr3_nt: TGTGCCAGCAGAGCAGCGGGAGAAAGGAATGAGCAGTTCTTC
d_call: TRBD2; clone_size: NA; j_call: TRBJ2-5; v_call: TRBV7-3; cdr3_aa: CASSSFGTSGIQETQYF; cdr3_nt: TGTGCCAGCAGCTCTTTCGGGACTAGCGGGATCCAAGAGACCCAGTACTTC
d_call: TRBD2; clone_size: few; j_call: TRBJ2-4; v_call: TRBV7-6; cdr3_aa: CASSLTNGRGEGQYF; cdr3_nt: TGTGCCAGCAGCCTAACTAACGGGAGGGGAGAGGGGCAGTACTTC
d_call: NA; clone_size: many; j_call: TRBJ2-7; v_call: TRBV11-2; cdr3_aa: CASSLGHRADSSYEQYF; cdr3_nt: TGTGCCAGCAGCTTAGGTCACCGGGCGGACAGCTCCTACGAGCAGTACTTC
d_call: NA; clone_size: many; j_call: TRBJ2-1; v_call: TRBV7-2; cdr3_aa: CASSSLGPVHEQFF; cdr3_nt: TGTGCCAGCAGCTCGCTTGGGCCCGTCCATGAGCAGTTCTTC
d_call: TRBD1; clone_size: many; j_call: TRBJ1-3; v_call: TRBV6-5; cdr3_aa: CASSRGQGGGNTIYF; cdr3_nt: TGTGCCAGCAGCCGGGGACAGGGAGGTGGAAACACCATATATTTT
d_call: TRBD2; clone_size: NA; j_call: TRBJ2-1; v_call: TRBV7-6; cdr3_aa: CASSLLAGYSGSYNEQFF; cdr3_nt: TGTGCCAGCAGCTTACTAGCGGGATATTCGGGCTCCTACAATGAGCAGTTCTTC
d_call: TRBD2; clone_size: many; j_call: TRBJ2-1; v_call: TRBV10-3; cdr3_aa: CAIRREGSYNEQFF; cdr3_nt: TGTGCCATCAGACGGGAGGGATCCTACAATGAGCAGTTCTTC
d_call: NA; clone_size: many; j_call: TRBJ1-1; v_call: TRBV7-9; cdr3_aa: CASISRALEAFF; cdr3_nt: TGTGCCAGCATAAGCAGGGCCCTTGAAGCTTTCTTT
d_call: NA; clone_size: NA; j_call: TRBJ1-2; v_call: TRBV18; cdr3_aa: CASSPGAPTYGYTF; cdr3_nt: TGTGCCAGCTCACCAGGGGCACCCACCTATGGCTACACCTTC
d_call: NA; clone_size: many; j_call: TRBJ2-1; v_call: TRBV10-3; cdr3_aa: CAISVLTSNRGLGYNEQFF; cdr3_nt: TGTGCCATCAGTGTACTTACAAGTAACCGGGGTCTGGGCTACAATGAGCAGTTCTTC
d_call: NA; clone_size: few; j_call: TRBJ2-3; v_call: TRBV1; cdr3_aa: CTSSLRLTPHTDTQYF; cdr3_nt: TGCACCAGCAGCCTAAGGCTGACCCCCCACACAGATACGCAGTATTTT
d_call: NA; clone_size: many; j_call: TRBJ2-2; v_call: TRBV7-3; cdr3_aa: CASSLTANTGELFF; cdr3_nt: TGTGCCAGCAGCTTAACAGCTAACACCGGGGAGCTGTTTTTT
d_call: TRBD2; clone_size: many; j_call: TRBJ2-7; v_call: TRBV4-2; cdr3_aa: CASSQLISGGYEQYF; cdr3_nt: TGTGCCAGCAGCCAGTTGATTAGCGGGGGCTACGAGCAGTACTTC
d_call: TRBD2; clone_size: many; j_call: TRBJ2-5; v_call: TRBV20-1; cdr3_aa: CSARDSKRGEETQYF; cdr3_nt: TGCAGTGCTAGAGATTCGAAGCGGGGAGAAGAGACCCAGTACTTC
d_call: NA; clone_size: few; j_call: TRBJ2-3; v_call: TRBV7-9; cdr3_aa: CASSPGTRNLDTQYF; cdr3_nt: TGTGCCAGCAGCCCCGGGACCCGCAACTTAGATACGCAGTATTTT
d_call: TRBD2; clone_size: many; j_call: TRBJ2-1; v_call: TRBV27; cdr3_aa: CASSFRAGEPNEQFF; cdr3_nt: TGTGCCAGCAGTTTTCGGGCGGGAGAGCCTAATGAGCAGTTCTTC
d_call: TRBD1; clone_size: many; j_call: TRBJ1-1; v_call: TRBV29-1; cdr3_aa: CSVDGDSRSTEAFF; cdr3_nt: TGCAGCGTTGACGGGGACAGTAGGAGCACTGAAGCTTTCTTT